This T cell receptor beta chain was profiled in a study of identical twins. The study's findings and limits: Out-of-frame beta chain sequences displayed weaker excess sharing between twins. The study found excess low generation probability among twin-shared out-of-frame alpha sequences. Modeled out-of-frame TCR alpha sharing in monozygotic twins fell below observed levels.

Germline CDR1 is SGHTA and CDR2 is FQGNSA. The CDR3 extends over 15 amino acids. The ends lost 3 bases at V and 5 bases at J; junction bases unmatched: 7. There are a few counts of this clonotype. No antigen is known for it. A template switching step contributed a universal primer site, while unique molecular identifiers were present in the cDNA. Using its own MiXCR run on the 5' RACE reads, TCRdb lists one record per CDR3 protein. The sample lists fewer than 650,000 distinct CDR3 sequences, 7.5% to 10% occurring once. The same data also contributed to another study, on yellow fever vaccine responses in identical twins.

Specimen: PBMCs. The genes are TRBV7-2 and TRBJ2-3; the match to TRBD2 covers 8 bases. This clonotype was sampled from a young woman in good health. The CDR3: CASSFPSGRGDTQYF. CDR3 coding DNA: TGTGCCAGCAGCTTCCCTAGCGGGCGAGGAGATACGCAGTATTTT.